These 21 T cell receptor beta chains were sequenced from one sample in a study of technical replicates of blood from a handful of donors. Sequencing was performed with immunoSEQ multiplex PCR; in TCRdb, only in-frame clones are kept and a portion is missing. The sample carries approximately 80,000 clones, roughly 98% recorded once. Sequences were obtained from T cells isolated from PBMCs. These receptors originate from a human donor in good health.

The V call is TRBV25-1, the J call TRBJ1-2, with 7 bases fitting TRBD1. The V and J ends lost 4 bases and 3 bases, in that order; junction bases with no gene match: 2. The CDR3 contains 13 residues. CDR1 is MGHDK, CDR2 SYGVNS, per germline. CDR3 region: CASSVDRYYGYTF. Written as DNA, the CDR3 is TGTGCCAGCAGTGTGGACAGGTACTATGGCTACACCTTC.

The chain links TRBV5-1 to TRBJ2-6, with 9 bases that match TRBD1. The V segment lost 4 bases and the J segment 3 bases; nucleotides outside the gene matches: 11. The CDR3 extends over 18 amino acids. Germline V gene sequence: CDR1 SGHRS, CDR2 YFSETQ. Here the CDR3 DNA reads TGCGCCAGCAGCCTATTTTCGGGACAGGGATTTGGGGCCAACGTCCTGACTTTC. Protein product: CASSLFSGQGFGANVLTF.

The gene calls are TRBV29-1 and TRBJ2-7; D not resolved. Per the germline V gene, CDR1 is SQVTM and CDR2 is ANQGSEA. V was shortened by 4 bases and J by 7 bases, with 11 bases between the two germline ends. CDR3 length equals 11 residues. CDR3 DNA sequence: TGCAGCGTTGGGCAACTATGGGAGCAGTACTTC. Protein product: CSVGQLWEQYF.

The J gene is TRBJ2-7, the V gene TRBV5-6, with 7 positions matching TRBD1. This CDR3 has 13 amino acids. Trimming took 5 bases from V and 2 from J; bases not matched to a gene: 4. Per germline, CDR1 SGHDT and CDR2 YYEEEE. In DNA form, the CDR3 reads TGTGCCAGCAGTTTTGACAGGGCCTACGAGCAGTACTTC. The encoded protein is CASSFDRAYEQYF.

With regard to this clone: Other DNA sequences in the sample encode the same CDR3. This rearrangement joins TRBV6-6 to TRBJ1-2; maybe TRBD1 (6 bases). V shed 4 bases and J shed 2 bases, with 8 bases lying between them. Germline CDR1 is MNHNY and CDR2 is SVGAGI (reference sequence). The CDR3 is 13 residues long. CDR3 sequence reads: CASSFDRNYGYTF. The CDR3 bases are TGTGCCAGCAGTTTTGACAGGAACTATGGCTACACCTTC.

V usage is TRBV6-1 and J usage is TRBJ1-2, with 10 bases fitting TRBD1. The CDR3 length is 14 residues. V dropped 2 bases and J dropped 7; count of bases not matched to a gene: 4. CDR1 and CDR2 (germline): MNHNS, SASEGT. For the CDR3, the DNA is TGTGCCAGCAGTGAACAGGGACAGGGGATTGGCTACACCTTC. Its protein product is CASSEQGQGIGYTF.

The rearrangement links TRBV27 to TRBJ2-2; TRBD1 is a possible D gene (6 bases). V dropped 5 bases and J dropped 8 bases, with 15 bases sitting between them. The CDR3 is made up of 14 amino acids. Germline-derived CDR1 and CDR2 are MNHEY and SMNVEV (reference sequence). CDR3 in DNA: TGTGCCAGCAGTAATTTACAGGGCGAAGGGGAGCTGTTTTTT. As protein: CASSNLQGEGELFF.

The chain carries TRBV11-3 and TRBJ2-7; D is ambiguous. The CDR3 length is 15 residues. Between the trimmed V and J ends, which lost 1 base and 0 bases, there was a span of 10 bases. In germline, CDR1 is SGHNT, CDR2 YENEEA. The CDR3 region has the DNA TGTGCCAGCAGCTTAGGGGCAGAAAGCTCCTACGAGCAGTACTTC. It specifies CASSLGAESSYEQYF.

The chain carries TRBV5-6 and TRBJ2-7; D not certain. CDR1 is SGHDT, CDR2 YYEEEE, per germline. There are 13 residues in the CDR3. V was trimmed by 0 bases and J by 2 bases, leaving 6 bases between them. The CDR3 DNA is TGTGCCAGCAGCTTGGGCCCTACCTACGAGCAGTACTTC. Its protein is CASSLGPTYEQYF.

The sample holds one count of this clone. The chain joins TRBV2 to TRBJ1-1; no firm D call. The CDR3 extends over 12 amino acids. With 6 bases removed from V and 1 base from J, the gap between germline ends came to 6 bases. Germline CDR1 is SNHLY and CDR2 is FYNNEI. The DNA of the CDR3 is TGTGCCAGCAGGGGCAGGAACACTGAAGCTTTCTTT. Translated: CASRGRNTEAFF.

The chain employs TRBV5-1 and TRBJ2-1; D is possibly TRBD1 (6 bases). CDR3 length equals 14 residues. Germline V gene lookup returns CDR1 SGHRS and CDR2 YFSETQ. V was cut by 0 bases and J by 4 bases, with 8 bases left in between. In nucleotides, the CDR3 is TGCGCCAGCAGCTTGGAGGACAGATACAATGAGCAGTTCTTC. Its protein is CASSLEDRYNEQFF.

The chain carries TRBV10-1 and TRBJ2-1; maybe TRBD1 (6 bases). The CDR3 covers 14 residues. The germline CDR1 and CDR2 sequences are WNHNN and SYGVQD (reference sequence). The V and J ends lost 5 bases and 3 bases respectively, with 11 bases between them. DNA for the CDR3: TGCGCCAGCAGTAGGACAGCTCTCTACAATGAGCAGTTCTTC. Protein product: CASSRTALYNEQFF.

CDR3 residues: CATSIRGYQETQYF. The CDR3, as DNA: TGTGCCACCAGCATAAGGGGGTACCAAGAGACCCAGTACTTC. V usage is TRBV15 and J usage is TRBJ2-5, with a weak D call TRBD1 (6 bases). The V gene lost 4 bases and the J gene lost 0 bases, with 9 bases spanning the gap. This CDR3 region has 14 residues. CDR1 and CDR2 (germline): LNHNV, YYDKDF (reference sequence).

The chain uses TRBV7-9 and TRBJ1-2; D ambiguous. The germline V gene has CDR1 SEHNR and CDR2 FQNEAQ (reference sequence). Trimming stripped 0 bases from V and 6 bases from J, with 14 bases between. CDR3 length: 15 amino acids. Here the CDR3 reads CASSLASRLIDGYTF. Here the CDR3 DNA reads TGTGCCAGCAGCTTAGCGTCCAGACTGATAGATGGCTACACCTTC.

This sequence joins TRBV5-6 and TRBJ2-7; weak D call: TRBD2 (5 bases). Germline V gene lookup returns CDR1 SGHDT and CDR2 YYEEEE. The CDR3 has 14 amino acids. V shed 0 bases and J shed 6 bases, with 13 bases lying between them. CDR3 DNA: TGTGCCAGCAGCTTGGAGGTTCTGGCGGGCGAGCAGTACTTC. This translates into CASSLEVLAGEQYF.

The CDR3 spells CASSTTAITDTQYF. The DNA for the CDR3 is TGCGCCAGCAGTACGACAGCAATCACAGATACGCAGTATTTT. J is TRBJ2-3 and V is TRBV5-1, with a weak D call TRBD1 (5 bases). The germline CDR1 and CDR2 sequences are SGHRS and YFSETQ. CDR3 length equals 14 residues. The V end was cut by 5 bases, the J end by 2 bases, with 12 bases between. Complete variable domain (other parts from reference TRBV5-1 and TRBJ2-3): KAGVTQTPRYLIKTRGQQVTLSCSPISGHRSVSWYQQTPGQGLQFLFEYFSETQRNKGNFPGRFSGRQFSNSRSEMNVSTLELGDSALYLCASSTTAITDTQYFGPGTRLTVL.

This chain joins TRBV10-2 and TRBJ2-7; 7 bases are a match to TRBD2. Germline CDR1 is WSHSY and CDR2 is SAAADI. V shed 0 bases, J shed 7 bases, and the junction held 6 bases outside the gene matches. The CDR3 sequence is 14 residues long. The CDR3 here is CASSESNRGGEQYF. The CDR3 DNA reads as TGCGCCAGCAGTGAGTCGAATAGGGGAGGGGAGCAGTACTTC.

This clone was picked up one time. The genes are TRBV28 and TRBJ2-1; possibly TRBD1 for D (6 bases). This CDR3 is built from 17 residues. Germline V gene data show CDR1 as MDHEN and CDR2 as SYDVKM. Trimming took off 7 bases at V and 0 bases at J, with 19 bases between the two ends. DNA of the CDR3: TGTGCCAGCACTCCGGCCAGGGGCCGCGGCTCCTACAATGAGCAGTTCTTC. It is translated as CASTPARGRGSYNEQFF.

The chain combines TRBV2 with TRBJ1-2; D may be TRBD1 (6 bases). With 6 bases removed from V and 7 bases from J, the gap between germline ends came to 24 bases. The CDR3 runs 16 residues. CDR1 is SNHLY and CDR2 is FYNNEI in the germline V gene. For the CDR3, the DNA is TGTGCCAGCAGCCCCTCCCCGGACAGTCTTCTCGGTGGCTACACCTTC. It encodes CASSPSPDSLLGGYTF.

The V call is TRBV5-1, the J call TRBJ2-4; 10 bases fit TRBD2. The CDR3 covers 17 residues. V gave up 0 bases and J gave up 6 bases; unmatched junction bases: 9. CDR1 is SGHRS, CDR2 YFSETQ, per germline. Written as DNA, the CDR3 is TGCGCCAGCAGCTTGGAGCCAGCGGGGGGGCCAGGAAACATTCAGTACTTC. It encodes CASSLEPAGGPGNIQYF.

V gene TRBV6-1 combines with J gene TRBJ2-7; the D gene is possibly TRBD1 (6 bases). CDR1 is MNHNS and CDR2 is SASEGT in the germline V gene. The CDR3 loop spans 14 amino acids. V was cut by 5 bases and J by 0 bases, with 11 bases left in between. CDR3 DNA: TGTGCCAGCAGTTCCGGGACAATCTCCTACGAGCAGTACTTC. Translation gives CASSSGTISYEQYF.